This passage covers 8 T cell receptor beta chains from one sample sequenced in a study of CD8 T cells in Susac syndrome. The authors reverse transcribed about 0.5 to 1 ug RNA with random hexamers. TCRdb fed the immunoSEQ multiplex PCR reads into MiXCR, producing one record per CDR3 protein. The data hold about 200,000 distinct CDR3 sequences, with 95% observed a single time. The specimen sequenced was CD4+ T cells from PBMCs. The receptors originated from a human donor with multiple sclerosis.

The V gene is TRBV11-2, the J gene TRBJ2-7; no definite D call. Germline lookup yields CDR1 SGHAT and CDR2 FQNNGV. The CDR3 loop spans 14 amino acids. The ends were cut back, 2 bases at V and 3 bases at J, with 11 bases in the middle. CDR3 sequence (DNA): TGTGCCAGCAGCTTATCTAGGCAGATCTACGAGCAGTACGTC. Amino acid sequence: CASSLSRQIYEQYV.

CDR3 in DNA: TGTGCCTGGAGTGTACGGTTGGGAGTTGAAAAACTGTTTTTT. The encoded protein is CAWSVRLGVEKLFF. This chain links TRBV30 with TRBJ1-4; no definite D call. The CDR3 contains 14 residues. Trimming left V 0 bases short and J 7 bases short, with 12 bases between. Germline assignment: CDR1 GTSNPN and CDR2 SVGIG (reference sequence).

This sequence joins TRBV20-1 and TRBJ1-6; 8 nucleotides align to TRBD1. The V gene's germline CDR1 is DFQATT and CDR2 SNEGSKA (reference sequence). The CDR3 totals 13 residues. V trimming: 5 bases; J trimming: 10 bases; junction bases outside the gene matches: 7. CDR3 sequence: CSARQGARSPLHF. The CDR3, as DNA: TGCAGTGCTCGTCAGGGGGCTCGGTCACCCCTCCACTTT.

The table lists this clonotype with a count of one. The chain combines TRBV20-1 with TRBJ1-1; D is unresolved. This CDR3 region has 14 residues. Trimming cost V 3 bases and J 2 bases, with 13 bases left between them. Germline CDR1 is DFQATT and CDR2 is SNEGSKA (reference sequence). The CDR3, as DNA: TGCAGTGCTAGCCAATCCGGGCGTAACACTGAAGCTTTCTTT. This encodes CSASQSGRNTEAFF.

This chain links TRBV5-6 with TRBJ1-6, with D perhaps matching TRBD1 (5 bases). Trimming removed 4 bases at V and 7 bases at J, with 9 bases between. CDR1 is SGHDT and CDR2 is YYEEEE in the germline V gene. The CDR3 contains 13 residues. The CDR3 bases are TGTGCCAGCAGCCGACAGCGAAATTCACCCCTCCACTTT. Residues: CASSRQRNSPLHF.

The rearrangement uses TRBV29-1 and TRBJ2-1, with unresolved D. The germline V gene encodes CDR1 SQVTM and CDR2 ANQGSEA. V lost 4 bases to trimming and J lost 5 bases, with 3 bases between them. The CDR3 has 10 amino acids. The CDR3 nucleotides read TGCAGCGTTGTACACAATGAGCAGTTCTTC. Translated: CSVVHNEQFF.

This clonotype has a single count. The rearrangement joins TRBV3-1 to TRBJ2-3; D is unresolved. Germline CDR1 LGHDT, CDR2 YNNKEL (reference sequence). The CDR3 spans 14 residues. V dropped 5 bases and J dropped 0 bases, with 9 bases sitting between them. The CDR3 reads CASSVAPSTDTQYF. CDR3 coding DNA: TGTGCCAGCAGCGTAGCCCCAAGCACAGATACGCAGTATTTT.

The chain has TRBV25-1 and TRBJ2-7, with TRBD1 matching 7 bases. Germline-derived CDR1 and CDR2 are MGHDK and SYGVNS. Unmatched junction bases numbered 6, after V lost 7 bases and J lost 3 bases. This CDR3 spans 13 amino acids. CDR3 amino acids: CASNRQGSYEQYF. DNA of the CDR3: TGTGCCAGCAATCGACAGGGTAGCTACGAGCAGTACTTC.